This T cell receptor (beta chain) comes out of a study of T-cell reconstitution after alpha-beta-depleted transplantation in children. General study points: T-cell numbers and diversity one year post-transplant derived largely from freshly generated T cells. Reported findings indicate that, about two months after transplant, alpha-beta T cells came from several hundred expanded clones, which were derived from non-depleted graft cells. Surviving thymic progenitors and recipient T cells were the source of high TCRbeta diversity at day 60 in some patients.

This CDR3 is built from 13 residues. From germline, CDR1 is SGHRS and CDR2 YFSETQ. V was cut by 6 bases and J by 8 bases, with 16 bases left in between. Concerning this clonotype itself: Antigen unknown.

Unique molecular identifiers were incorporated into the prepared TCRbeta library. TCRdb reanalysed the PCR reads using MiXCR and keeps one entry per CDR3 protein. Of about 420,000 distinct CDR3 sequences detected, roughly 16% appear once; the ten largest clones hold around 28%. This TCR was recovered from a boy under two years old who had a stem cell transplant for Wiskott-Aldrich syndrome, so the T cells may come from the graft donor. The rearrangement links TRBV5-1 to TRBJ2-3; D gene uncertain. This specimen consisted of PBMCs, mostly from graft donor cells, obtained 360 days after TCRalphabeta/CD19-depleted stem cell transplant. The CDR3 region is CASNLHERGTQYF. The CDR3 DNA sequence: TGCGCCAGCAACCTCCATGAGCGAGGTACGCAGTATTTT.